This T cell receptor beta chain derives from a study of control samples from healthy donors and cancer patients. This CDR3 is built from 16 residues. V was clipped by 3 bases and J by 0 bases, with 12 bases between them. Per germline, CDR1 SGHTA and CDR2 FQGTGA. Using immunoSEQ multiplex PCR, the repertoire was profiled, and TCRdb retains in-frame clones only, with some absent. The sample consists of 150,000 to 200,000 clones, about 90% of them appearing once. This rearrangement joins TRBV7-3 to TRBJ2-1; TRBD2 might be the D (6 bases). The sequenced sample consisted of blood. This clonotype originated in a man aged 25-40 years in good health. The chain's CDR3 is CASSLRGGTSYNEQFF. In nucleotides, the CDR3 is TGTGCCAGCAGCTTGCGAGGCGGGACCTCCTACAATGAGCAGTTCTTC.